A selection of T cell receptor beta chains follows, all from one sample in a study of blood T cell repertoires in COVID-19. TCRdb's copy holds only in-frame clones and misses some; the assay was immunoSEQ multiplex PCR. The sample consists of approximately 230,000 clones, around 88% of them appearing once. Sequenced input: peripheral blood. The receptor set was obtained from a woman in her 30s with COVID-19, enrolled during active disease. The CDR3 runs from the conserved cysteine through the conserved F or W. D genes are given only for firm matches. Rows give clone size only sometimes, using once, few, many, or a class for an expanded clone.

V	size	J	D	DNA	CDR3
TRBV7-8	NA	TRBJ2-5	TRBD2	TGTGCCAGCAGCTCCACCGTAGCGGGAACCCCTGTTGAGACCCAGTACTTC	CASSSTVAGTPVETQYF
TRBV27	NA	TRBJ2-4	TRBD1	TGTGCCAGCAGTTTAGGGGGACAGGGTACTCAGTACTTC	CASSLGGQGTQYF
TRBV10-3	once	TRBJ2-3	TRBD1	TGTGCCATAGGAAAAGGGACAGGGATGTCCGATACGCAGTATTTT	CAIGKGTGMSDTQYF
TRBV7-2	NA	TRBJ1-2	TRBD1	TGTGCCAGCAGCCCACAGGGGGTTTATGGCTACACCTTC	CASSPQGVYGYTF
TRBV4-1	NA	TRBJ1-5	TRBD1	TGCGCCAGCAGCCAAGGCTCGACAGGGTTCTATAGCAATCAGCCCCAGCATTTT	CASSQGSTGFYSNQPQHF
TRBV6-2/TRBV6-3	NA	TRBJ2-7	TRBD2	TGTGCCAGCAGTAGCCCTAGGGACTACTCCTACGAGCAGTACTTC	CASSSPRDYSYEQYF
TRBV7-6	few	TRBJ2-2	NA	TGTGCCAGCAGCCCACAGGATAGGCACGGGGAGCTGTTTTTT	CASSPQDRHGELFF
TRBV13	NA	TRBJ2-1	NA	TGTGCCAGCAGCTTTGAGGGGACAAACTACAATGAGCAGTTCTTC	CASSFEGTNYNEQFF
TRBV19	NA	TRBJ2-3	TRBD2	TGTGCCAGTAGTATCATAGCGGGAGACGCAGATACGCAGTATTTT	CASSIIAGDADTQYF
TRBV24-1	NA	TRBJ1-2	NA	TGTGCCACCAGCTACGACTATGGCTACACCTTC	CATSYDYGYTF
TRBV4-1	NA	TRBJ2-1	NA	TGCGCCAGCAGCCAAGTTCCAACTAGCTCCTACAATGAGCAGTTCTTC	CASSQVPTSSYNEQFF
TRBV6-5	NA	TRBJ1-3	TRBD1	TGTGCCAGCAGAGACAACAGGGGCCCCGGAAACACCATATATTTT	CASRDNRGPGNTIYF
TRBV3-1/TRBV3-2	NA	TRBJ2-5	TRBD2	TGTGCCAGCAGCCAGAGATATAGCGGGAGGGCCGGGGAGACCCAGTACTTC	CASSQRYSGRAGETQYF
TRBV24-1	NA	TRBJ2-1	NA	TGTGCCACCAGTGATTTGTCCCTCAGCGACAATGAGCAGTTCTTC	CATSDLSLSDNEQFF
TRBV7-2	NA	TRBJ1-3	TRBD1	TGTGCCAGCAGCGTAAGACAGGGCTCTGGAAACACCATATATTTT	CASSVRQGSGNTIYF
TRBV7-2	NA	TRBJ2-1	TRBD1	TGTGCCAGCAGCTTATCCGGGACAGGGGGCTTAAATGAGCAGTTCTTC	CASSLSGTGGLNEQFF
TRBV29-1	NA	TRBJ1-2	NA	TGCAGCGTTGAAACAGGAACGAGTGGGTATGGCTACACCTTC	CSVETGTSGYGYTF
TRBV18	NA	TRBJ1-1	TRBD1	TGTGCCAGCTCAGCCAAGGGACAGGGCACTGAAGCTTTCTTT	CASSAKGQGTEAFF
TRBV1	NA	TRBJ2-5	NA	TGCACCAGCAGCCACGAGGGGAGGAAGACCCAGTACTTC	CTSSHEGRKTQYF
TRBV9	once	TRBJ1-2	TRBD1	TGTGCCAGCAGCCCGGACAGGTTCCTGGGTGGCTACACCTTC	CASSPDRFLGGYTF
TRBV4-3	NA	TRBJ2-6	TRBD1	TGCGCCAGCAGCCAAGCTTACCCAGGGGGCCTCGGGGCCAACGTCCTGACTTTC	CASSQAYPGGLGANVLTF
TRBV19	NA	TRBJ1-2	NA	TGTGCCAGTAGTATAGCGTCCGGACAGTACTATGGCTACACCTTC	CASSIASGQYYGYTF
TRBV6-2/TRBV6-3	NA	TRBJ2-3	TRBD2	TGTGCCAGCAGTTACTCAACGGGGGGGTTAAGCACAGATACGCAGTATTTT	CASSYSTGGLSTDTQYF
TRBV7-9	NA	TRBJ1-1	NA	TGTGCCAGCAGCTCATCATCCGGGACAAGTAACACTGAAGCTTTCTTT	CASSSSSGTSNTEAFF
TRBV10-1	once	TRBJ1-1	TRBD1	TGCGCCAGCAGCAGAACAGGGGGCCACACTGAAGCTTTCTTT	CASSRTGGHTEAFF
TRBV5-4	NA	TRBJ2-1	NA	TGTGCCAGCAGCTTGGACAGGTCCTCCTACAATGAGCAGTTCTTC	CASSLDRSSYNEQFF
TRBV11-2	once	TRBJ2-5	TRBD2	TGTGCCAGCAGCTTACGGACTAGCGGGGCGGGAGAGACCCAGTACTTC	CASSLRTSGAGETQYF
TRBV10-3	NA	TRBJ2-1	NA	TGTGCCACCCGTACCCAAGCGGGCCCGGCCAATGAGCAGTTCTTC	CATRTQAGPANEQFF
TRBV7-2	NA	TRBJ1-1	NA	TGTGCCAGCAGCCCCACTCCCTCCTACACTGAAGCTTTCTTT	CASSPTPSYTEAFF
TRBV6-2/TRBV6-3	few	TRBJ2-1	NA	TGTGCCAGCAGTTATTATGCGGGATTGGGCAATGAGCAGTTCTTC	CASSYYAGLGNEQFF
TRBV2	NA	TRBJ2-4	NA	TGTGCCAGCAGTGATCCCCGCCCGGTAGAAAACATTCAGTACTTC	CASSDPRPVENIQYF
TRBV19	few	TRBJ1-1	TRBD1	TGTGCCAGTAGACAATTCGGACAGGGGGGGAGCCGGGATGAAGCTTTCTTT	CASRQFGQGGSRDEAFF
TRBV28	NA	TRBJ1-3	NA	TGTGCCAGCAGTTTATTGAGGGTTTCAGGAAACACCATATATTTT	CASSLLRVSGNTIYF
TRBV6-6	few	TRBJ2-1	TRBD2	TGTGCCAGCAGTTACGATCACGGGACTAACTACAATGAGCAGTTCTTC	CASSYDHGTNYNEQFF
TRBV12-3/TRBV12-4	NA	TRBJ2-4	NA	TGTGCCAGCAGGACAGAAGTTAGAAACATTCAGTACTTC	CASRTEVRNIQYF
TRBV4-3	NA	TRBJ2-1	TRBD1	TGCGCCAGCAGCCAGGACAGGTCCCGTGAGCAGTTCTTC	CASSQDRSREQFF
TRBV2	NA	TRBJ1-1	NA	TGTGCCAGCATGGGGGGGTACACTGAAGCTTTCTTT	CASMGGYTEAFF
TRBV5-1	NA	TRBJ1-2	NA	TGCGCCAGCAGCTGGGGGACGGGGGATTATGGCTACACCTTC	CASSWGTGDYGYTF
TRBV5-6	NA	TRBJ1-5	TRBD1	TGTGCCAGCAGACTCCCCTCGGACAGGGTGGCTCAGCCCCAGCATTTT	CASRLPSDRVAQPQHF
TRBV7-2	NA	TRBJ1-5	TRBD1	TGTGCCAGCAGCTTAGCGGGACAGGGTAACAATCAGCCCCAGCATTTT	CASSLAGQGNNQPQHF
TRBV6-5	once	TRBJ2-2	NA	TGTGCCAGCAGTTACCCAGGGTGGCGGGAGCTGTTTTTT	CASSYPGWRELFF
TRBV4-3	NA	TRBJ2-1	TRBD2	TGCGCCAGCAGCCAAGATTTCCTACTAGCGGGAAATTTTGAGCAGTTCTTC	CASSQDFLLAGNFEQFF
TRBV6-6	NA	TRBJ1-5	NA	TGTGCCAGCAGTTACTCGATCCAGGGCGGCAATCAGCCCCAGCATTTT	CASSYSIQGGNQPQHF
TRBV6-6	once	TRBJ2-7	NA	TGTGCCAGCAGTTACTCCCTCGCGGGGACAGCCTACGAGCAGTACTTC	CASSYSLAGTAYEQYF
TRBV4-3	NA	TRBJ2-1	TRBD2	TGCGCCAGCAGCCAAGTTACTAGCGGGAGGGCGTGGAATGAGCAGTTCTTC	CASSQVTSGRAWNEQFF
TRBV5-6	NA	TRBJ2-1	NA	TGTGCCAGCAGCGGAACGGGGGATCCCAATGAGCAGTTCTTC	CASSGTGDPNEQFF
TRBV4-3	NA	TRBJ1-2	NA	TGCGCCAGCAGCCAAGAGTACAGGACCTCTAACTATGGCTACACCTTC	CASSQEYRTSNYGYTF
TRBV28	many	TRBJ1-2	TRBD1	TGTGCCAGCAGTACCGGACAGGGGATAGACTATGGCTACACCTTC	CASSTGQGIDYGYTF
TRBV7-8	NA	TRBJ2-2	TRBD2	TGTGCCAGCAGCTTAGTTTTTTTGTCTAGCGGGGGGGATACGAACACCGGGGAGCTGTTTTTT	CASSLVFLSSGGDTNTGELFF
TRBV4-1	NA	TRBJ1-4	TRBD1	TGCGCCAGCAGCCAAGGCCACAGGGGCGTTTATGAAAAACTGTTTTTT	CASSQGHRGVYEKLFF
TRBV19	NA	TRBJ1-4	NA	TGTGCCAGTACCGCTGCCCAGGGTAGAGAACTGTTTTTT	CASTAAQGRELFF